This note documents a single T cell receptor (beta chain) sequence. Per the germline V gene, CDR1 is SGDLS and CDR2 is YYNGEE. After removal of 0 bases from V and 8 bases from J, the junction contained 2 bases not matched to a gene. This CDR3 is built from 13 residues. The data derive from a study of identical twins. MiXCR was run by TCRdb on the 5' RACE reads, yielding one entry per CDR3 protein. The table lists about 190,000 distinct CDR3 sequences, approximately 15% of them singletons. These data are also associated with another study on T cells expressing NK-cell markers. That paper states: Sorted T-cell subsets CD3+CD56+NKG2C+, CD3+CD56+NKG2C- and CD3+CD56-NKG2C+ were TCR beta-sequenced. These clonotypes also led the CD3+CD56-NKG2C+ fraction in a handful of donors.

The sequencing input was CD8+ T cells sorted from blood. This chain connects TRBV9 to TRBJ2-1; 7 nucleotides align to TRBD2. This clonotype was obtained from a woman aged 18-29 years in good health. The CDR3: CASSVGAGDEQFF. DNA for the CDR3: TGTGCCAGCAGCGTAGGGGCGGGGGATGAGCAGTTCTTC. The full variable domain, rest sourced from reference TRBV9 and TRBJ2-1, is DSGVTQTPKHLITATGQRVTLRCSPRSGDLSVYWYQQSLDQGLQFLIQYYNGEERAKGNILERFSAQQFPDLHSELNLSSLELGDSALYFCASSVGAGDEQFFGPGTRLTVL.